These T cell receptor beta chains were read from a single sample in a study of blood T cell repertoires in COVID-19. Assay used: immunoSEQ multiplex PCR; TCRdb lists only in-frame clones, some missing. The sample contains about 130,000 clones, around nine tenths of which appear only once. The sequenced sample was peripheral blood. These receptors were obtained from a woman aged 70-85 years with COVID-19, enrolled during active disease. Both conserved end residues are part of each CDR3. D genes are given only for firm matches. Size values are once, few and many counts, or a class for expanded clones, and some rows have none.

j_call	clone_size	d_call	v_call	cdr3_aa	cdr3_nt
TRBJ1-2	once	.	TRBV7-2	CASSFLVRAGYGYTF	TGTGCCAGCAGCTTTTTGGTTAGGGCAGGGTATGGCTACACCTTC
TRBJ2-7	.	.	TRBV10-2	CASSETGLGPYEQYF	TGCGCCAGCAGTGAGACAGGGTTAGGTCCCTACGAGCAGTACTTC
TRBJ1-2	once	.	TRBV19	CASSIGGRARSNYGYTF	TGTGCCAGTAGTATAGGTGGTAGAGCGCGATCAAACTATGGCTACACCTTC
TRBJ1-2	.	TRBD1	TRBV20-1	CSAGGRTGVGYTF	TGCAGTGCTGGTGGTAGGACAGGGGTTGGCTACACCTTC
TRBJ1-2	.	.	TRBV5-1	CASSLTMDGYTF	TGCGCCAGCAGCTTAACTATGGATGGCTACACCTTC
TRBJ2-1	.	.	TRBV5-1	CASSLGEAEQFF	TGCGCCAGCAGCTTGGGTGAGGCTGAGCAGTTCTTC
TRBJ1-3	.	TRBD1	TRBV7-8	CASSLVGQESSGNTIYF	TGTGCCAGCAGCTTAGTCGGACAGGAAAGCTCTGGAAACACCATATATTTT
TRBJ2-7	.	TRBD2	TRBV28	CASTRLADHEQYF	TGTGCCAGCACCAGACTAGCGGACCACGAGCAGTACTTC
TRBJ1-5	.	TRBD1	TRBV2	CASSGDRVRQPQHF	TGTGCCAGCAGCGGGGACAGGGTGAGACAGCCCCAGCATTTT
TRBJ1-1	.	TRBD1	TRBV5-1	CASSPVDRTRDEAFF	TGCGCCAGCAGCCCGGTGGACAGGACGAGAGATGAAGCTTTCTTT
TRBJ1-1	.	TRBD1	TRBV10-3	CAISKGQGHTEAFF	TGTGCCATCAGTAAGGGACAGGGGCACACTGAAGCTTTCTTT
TRBJ1-4	.	.	TRBV9	CASSTQGGDPTNEKLFF	TGTGCCAGCAGCACCCAAGGGGGGGATCCCACTAATGAAAAACTGTTTTTT
TRBJ2-2	.	TRBD1	TRBV28	CASSFSLGQHPAGELFF	TGTGCCAGCAGTTTCAGCCTGGGACAGCACCCAGCCGGGGAGCTGTTTTTT
TRBJ1-5	.	.	TRBV21-1	CASSKGRGVIRREISNQPQHF	TGTGCCAGCAGCAAAGGGCGTGGGGTTATTCGCAGGGAAATTAGCAATCAGCCCCAGCATTTT
TRBJ2-2	few	.	TRBV21-1	CASSKPPSGGSGELFF	TGTGCCAGCAGCAAACCCCCTAGCGGGGGTTCCGGGGAGCTGTTTTTT
TRBJ2-5	.	.	TRBV5-5	CASSWAPYQETQYF	TGTGCCAGCAGCTGGGCGCCGTACCAAGAGACCCAGTACTTC